This T cell receptor (beta chain) emerged from a study of vaccination effects on CD4 cells after COVID-19. The overall study: After the second dose, samples were taken at median day 72. The study's findings and limits: Only a few convalescent patients and no early post-infection timepoints featured in the study. At late timepoints after vaccination, vaccine- and infection-induced clones shrank markedly.

In regard to this clone: Antigen: not known.

Data came from immunoSEQ multiplex PCR; TCRdb stores just in-frame clones and leaves some out. The sample carries under 80,000 clones, about 80% recorded once. V lost 3 bases and J lost 4; bases outside the gene matches: 8. The CDR3 contains 15 residues. Germline assignment: CDR1 KGHSH and CDR2 LQKENI. Sequencing in the ViraFEST assay came after antigen-specific CD4+ T cells had been expanded with viral peptide pools, which were used to stimulate PBMC. Around day 10 of culture, CD4+ T cells were separated out. Vaccination of participants consisted of two doses of either the BNT162b2 or mRNA-1273 vaccine. It was on days 3 and 7 that half the medium was replaced with IL-2 medium.

The sequenced sample was CD4+ T cells from PBMCs cultured with HCoV-OC43 spike peptides, obtained after COVID-19 vaccination. Subset meaning: HCoV-OC43 spike overlapping peptide pool stimulation. This chain uses TRBV18 with TRBJ1-1, with 7 bases matching TRBD1. The sequence came from a human donor who received a COVID-19 vaccine. Written as DNA, the CDR3 is TGTGCCAGCTCACCTAGACAGGGAGGGGTCACTGAAGCTTTCTTT. Its protein product is CASSPRQGGVTEAFF.